A selection of T cell receptor beta chains follows, all from one sample in a study of cytotoxic CD8 clonotypes in ibrutinib-treated CLL. Sequencing was performed with immunoSEQ multiplex PCR; in TCRdb, only in-frame clones are kept and a portion is missing. The sample has more than 140,000 clones; 70% to 80% are singletons. The specimen comprised PBMCs, sampled after 12 months of ibrutinib treatment. The receptors were sampled from a human donor with chronic lymphocytic leukemia. CDR3s include the opening cysteine and the closing phenylalanine or tryptophan. A D gene is named only where the DNA matches it firmly. Clone size appears in some rows only: once, few, many, or a class for an expanded clone.

TRBV5-1	TRBJ2-3	TRBD1	.	CASSTDRADTQYF	TGCGCCAGCAGCACGGACAGGGCCGATACGCAGTATTTT
TRBV11-3	TRBJ2-7	TRBD1	.	CASSWGQALYEQYF	TGTGCCAGCAGCTGGGGACAGGCGCTCTACGAGCAGTACTTC
TRBV6-5	TRBJ2-2	.	few	CASISGELNTGELFF	TGTGCCAGCATTTCAGGCGAGCTAAACACCGGGGAGCTGTTTTTT
TRBV28	TRBJ1-2	.	.	CASSLNKNNYGYTF	TGTGCCAGCAGTTTAAACAAAAATAACTATGGCTACACCTTC
TRBV19	TRBJ2-7	TRBD1	.	CASSSWGQGHYEQYF	TGTGCCAGTAGTTCCTGGGGACAGGGGCACTACGAGCAGTACTTC
TRBV9	TRBJ2-3	TRBD2	.	CASSVAGGGTDTQYF	TGTGCCAGCAGCGTAGCTGGGGGGGGGACAGATACGCAGTATTTT
TRBV19	TRBJ1-5	TRBD1	.	CASRGQGASQPQHF	TGTGCCAGTAGGGGGCAGGGGGCCTCTCAGCCCCAGCATTTT
TRBV19	TRBJ2-2	TRBD1	few	CASTDGTGHTGELFF	TGTGCCAGTACAGACGGGACAGGGCACACCGGGGAGCTGTTTTTT
TRBV29-1	TRBJ2-5	.	.	CSVEREAQGSETQYF	TGCAGCGTTGAAAGAGAGGCGCAGGGTTCGGAGACCCAGTACTTC
TRBV25-1	TRBJ1-1	.	.	CASSPTPGAEAFF	TGTGCCAGCAGTCCCACGCCCGGCGCTGAAGCTTTCTTT
TRBV25-1	TRBJ1-1	.	.	CASSEYQGGGVNTEAFF	TGTGCCAGCAGTGAATATCAAGGGGGGGGAGTGAACACTGAAGCTTTCTTT
TRBV5-4	TRBJ1-1	TRBD1	.	CASSLGQGGTEAFF	TGTGCCAGCAGCTTGGGACAGGGTGGCACTGAAGCTTTCTTT
TRBV4-1	TRBJ2-1	.	.	CASSRVGGTYNEQFF	TGCGCCAGCAGCCGAGTCGGAGGAACCTACAATGAGCAGTTCTTC
TRBV2	TRBJ2-5	.	.	CATGTSQETQYF	TGTGCCACCGGGACGTCCCAAGAGACCCAGTACTTC
TRBV7-9	TRBJ2-1	.	.	CASSWAGRTLDGEQFF	TGTGCCAGCAGCTGGGCCGGTCGGACACTCGATGGTGAGCAGTTCTTC
TRBV6-5	TRBJ2-1	.	.	CASSLGQSSYNEQFF	TGTGCCAGCAGTCTCGGACAGAGCTCCTACAATGAGCAGTTCTTC
TRBV7-6	TRBJ2-3	.	.	CASSLAAGGRFASTDTQYF	TGTGCCAGCAGCTTAGCGGCAGGAGGGCGGTTTGCTAGCACAGATACGCAGTATTTT
TRBV6-1	TRBJ2-3	.	.	CASRREATDTQYF	TGTGCCAGCAGGCGGGAAGCCACAGATACGCAGTATTTT
TRBV15	TRBJ2-1	.	.	CATSRAGTYNEQFF	TGTGCCACCAGCAGAGCCGGGACCTACAATGAGCAGTTCTTC
TRBV7-9	TRBJ2-1	TRBD2	.	CASSSRIGGGEDNEQFF	TGTGCCAGCAGCTCCCGAATTGGCGGGGGGGAAGACAATGAGCAGTTCTTC
TRBV2	TRBJ2-2	TRBD2	.	CASSPLGGRAIGELFF	TGTGCCAGCAGCCCACTTGGCGGGAGGGCCATCGGGGAGCTGTTTTTT
TRBV7-6	TRBJ1-5	.	.	CASSLDKYQPQHF	TGTGCCAGCAGCTTAGACAAATATCAGCCCCAGCATTTT
TRBV4-1	TRBJ1-5	.	.	CASSQGFGANQPQHF	TGCGCCAGCAGCCAAGGATTCGGGGCTAATCAGCCCCAGCATTTT
TRBV25-1	TRBJ2-7	.	.	CASSGHYEQYF	TGTGCCAGCAGTGGGCACTACGAGCAGTACTTC
TRBV18	TRBJ1-4	.	.	CASSPDREFREKLFF	TGTGCCAGCTCACCAGACCGGGAGTTCCGAGAAAAACTGTTTTTT
TRBV6-5	TRBJ1-2	.	.	CASSYSAVTGQYGYTF	TGTGCCAGCAGTTACTCGGCCGTGACGGGGCAATATGGCTACACCTTC
TRBV7-3	TRBJ1-1	.	.	CASSLAGVTEAFF	TGTGCCAGCAGCCTCGCCGGGGTCACTGAAGCTTTCTTT
TRBV28	TRBJ1-5	.	.	CASSPSDRGQPQHF	TGTGCCAGCAGCCCCTCCGATCGCGGCCAGCCCCAGCATTTT
TRBV5-1	TRBJ2-1	.	.	CASMAGALNNEQFF	TGCGCCAGCATGGCGGGGGCTTTAAACAATGAGCAGTTCTTC
TRBV6-4	TRBJ2-1	TRBD2	.	CASSPIATGLAQNEQFF	TGTGCCAGCAGCCCTATCGCTACAGGACTAGCCCAAAATGAGCAGTTCTTC
TRBV6-5	TRBJ2-7	.	.	CASSYTTPSYEQYF	TGTGCCAGCAGCTACACAACCCCATCCTACGAGCAGTACTTC
TRBV28	TRBJ1-1	.	.	CASSFPGRRGSEAFF	TGTGCCAGCAGTTTTCCGGGCCGGCGAGGGAGTGAAGCTTTCTTT
TRBV6-5	TRBJ2-4	TRBD2	once	CASTPGGPPYF	TGTGCCAGCACCCCGGGGGGGCCCCCGTACTTC
TRBV11-3	TRBJ1-5	TRBD1	.	CASSSRDRRGQPQHF	TGTGCCAGCAGCTCCCGGGACAGGCGGGGTCAGCCCCAGCATTTT
TRBV11-2	TRBJ2-7	TRBD1	.	CASSLGRTGYYEQYF	TGTGCCAGCAGCTTAGGCCGGACAGGTTACTACGAGCAGTACTTC
TRBV7-2	TRBJ1-2	TRBD1	.	CASSSRDRGNYGYTF	TGTGCCAGCAGCTCACGGGACAGGGGAAACTATGGCTACACCTTC
TRBV30	TRBJ2-5	.	.	CAWSHYLYRGRGQETQYF	TGTGCCTGGAGTCACTACCTATACCGGGGCCGAGGCCAAGAGACCCAGTACTTC
TRBV19	TRBJ2-5	TRBD2	few	CASSPPGGQETQYF	TGTGCCAGTAGTCCACCCGGGGGGCAAGAGACCCAGTACTTC
TRBV28	TRBJ1-4	TRBD1	few	CASSPPLTGGLFF	TGTGCCAGCAGTCCCCCGTTGACAGGGGGACTGTTTTTT
TRBV7-4	TRBJ1-5	TRBD1	.	CASSLWDRVVQGQPQHF	TGTGCCAGCAGCTTATGGGACAGGGTGGTACAAGGTCAGCCCCAGCATTTT
TRBV30	TRBJ1-4	.	.	CAWSVLITGEKLFF	TGTGCCTGGAGTGTACTGATTACTGGTGAAAAACTGTTTTTT
TRBV6-5	TRBJ2-2	.	.	CASSYSGGELFF	TGTGCCAGCAGTTACTCCGGCGGGGAGCTGTTTTTT
TRBV20-1	TRBJ1-4	.	.	CSARKEKLFF	TGCAGTGCTAGGAAGGAAAAACTGTTTTTT
TRBV19	TRBJ2-6	TRBD1	.	CASSMLQGGSGANVLTF	TGTGCCAGTAGTATGCTACAGGGGGGCTCTGGGGCCAACGTCCTGACTTTC
TRBV6-5	TRBJ2-1	.	.	CASSYAREQFF	TGTGCCAGCAGTTACGCGCGGGAGCAGTTCTTC
TRBV5-4	TRBJ2-3	TRBD2	few	CASSYTSGGADTQYF	TGTGCCAGCAGCTACACTAGCGGGGGTGCGGATACGCAGTATTTT
TRBV5-6	TRBJ2-4	.	.	CASSPRIQNIQYF	TGTGCCAGCAGCCCGCGGATCCAAAACATTCAGTACTTC
TRBV4-1	TRBJ1-6	.	once	CASSPPRRGDNSPLHF	TGCGCCAGCAGCCCCCCACGTCGAGGGGATAATTCACCCCTCCACTTT
TRBV6-4	TRBJ2-6	.	few	CASSDRGSGANVLTF	TGTGCCAGCAGTGACAGGGGATCTGGGGCCAACGTCCTGACTTTC
TRBV27	TRBJ1-2	.	.	CASSPPVGYGYTF	TGTGCCAGCAGTCCACCAGTGGGGTATGGCTACACCTTC
TRBV27	TRBJ2-7	TRBD1	.	CASSFTGARYEQYF	TGTGCCAGCAGTTTCACAGGGGCTCGGTACGAGCAGTACTTC
TRBV5-1	TRBJ1-6	.	.	CASSFVGEQNSPLHF	TGCGCCAGCAGCTTCGTAGGGGAGCAGAATTCACCCCTCCACTTT
TRBV27	TRBJ1-5	.	.	CASSWAGPIAQHF	TGTGCCAGCAGTTGGGCAGGCCCAATTGCCCAGCATTTT
TRBV28	TRBJ1-4	.	few	CASRGGPAEKLFF	TGTGCCAGCAGGGGGGGGCCGGCTGAAAAACTGTTTTTT